What follows describes a single TCR beta chain. The target of this receptor is not known. Per-base quality was not reported, and no clone a single base away is much larger than it. The sample comes from a study of blood T cell repertoires in COVID-19 (dated by TCRdb to the early 2020s). Regarding the study in general: The collaborator samples originated in the United States, Italy and Spain and spanned the acute and convalescent phases of COVID-19. Samples came from the ongoing ImmuneRACE study (first 160 participants) plus 1,254 subjects from 6 global collaborators. A freely available public database, intended as a resource for researchers studying the immune response to SARS-CoV-2, is where the repertoires were released. Deeply sampled blood TCRbeta repertoires from subjects exposed to, actively infected with, or recovered from COVID-19 were included in the dataset. The prospective study material was composed of cDNA or gDNA derived from T cells, B-cell-depleted T cells, or PBMCs. The sample metadata nearly always contained a de-identified subject ID, COVID-19 status, age in years and sex. Where HLA class I and class II types were available, the types were taken from metadata supplied by the sample provider, not from assay-based typing.

TCRbeta CDR3 regions were amplified from genomic DNA by means of the immunoSEQ Assay, a bias-controlled multiplex PCR. The authors processed their data as follows. The number of nucleated cells in each sample was estimated by amplification of reference gene primers within the assay. To quantify the absolute abundance of each unique TCRbeta CDR3 rearrangement, sequence reads were collapsed and filtered. For each sample, productive Simpson clonality was calculated as the square root of Simpson's diversity index across productive rearrangements. TCRdb re-hosts the immuneACCESS table, in-frame sequences only. Its copies lack some clones; in the studies checked, an unresolved V gene accounts for under half of them, and the cause for the rest is not known. That table supplies the V and J calls and clone size; D and trimming were determined from the DNA. This sample is represented by over 110,000 clones; over 75% of them were singletons. The ten largest clones add up to approximately 1.8% of the sample.

Collaborating institutions collected whole blood in K2EDTA tubes following their own protocols. For TCRbeta analysis, collaborator samples were shipped as frozen whole blood, as isolated PBMCs, or as DNA extracted from either sample type. Results and caveats for the whole study, not just this receptor: How much clinical and demographic metadata was included differed by source and by participant, and the metadata was provided uncurated.

There are 16 amino acids in the CDR3, from cysteine to phenylalanine inclusive. Just the 48-base CDR3 DNA is kept, in frame starting at base 1. Unmatched junction bases come to 14, with V trimmed by 5 bases and J by 9 bases. For CDR1 and CDR2, the germline V gene lists ENHRY and SYGVKD. The sample was peripheral blood. Recombination linked TRBV10-3 to TRBJ2-1, with 9 middle bases fitting TRBD2. The receptor's source is a man between 70 and 80 years old with acute or convalescent COVID-19. The CDR3 corresponds to CAISTSGWGERSEQFF. The DNA reads as follows: TGTGCCATCAGTACTAGCGGGTGGGGTGAGAGGTCTGAGCAGTTCTTC.